This T cell receptor beta chain was observed in a study of immune cell composition in non-small cell lung cancer (dated by TCRdb to between 2016 and 2019). About the study as a whole: Histologic subtype, mainly lung adenocarcinoma or squamous cell carcinoma, was assigned on the basis of H&E together with p63, CK5, Napsin A and TTF-1 immunohistochemistry. TCR-beta sequencing from Adaptive Biotechnologies was done on over 31 paired sets of NSCLC tumour and non-adjacent lung specimens and on just over 25 tumour-only specimens. For supplementary cohort #1, made up of 10 lung adenocarcinoma cases, paired tumour/lung TCR-beta sequencing was done and TIL populations were generated so that tumour reactivity could be assessed. A handful of tumour specimens with TCR-beta data were of rare histological subtypes and were excluded from the subtype comparisons.

With respect to this clone: Its specific antigen is unknown. No base qualities exist here, and no much larger clone lies one base off it.

V is pruned by 5 bases and J by 4 bases, leaving 9 bases of the junction without a gene match. The germline V gene (reference sequence) gives CDR1 as GTSNPN and CDR2 as SVGIG. The CDR3 has 14 amino acids, counting the end cysteine and phenylalanine. The only DNA kept is the CDR3, 42 bases in frame from the first base. Genomic DNA was extracted with the QIAamp DNA kit from frozen aliquots of unsorted single-cell suspensions. The tumour samples consisted of surgically resected non-small cell lung cancer tissue. Tissues were received within 2 hours of resection and processed immediately into single-cell suspensions. Tissue was broken up mechanically, digested enzymatically with DNase I, collagenase I and hyaluronidase for 25 to 35 minutes at 37 degrees C, and then filtered and RBC-lysed. General findings and caveats noted by the study authors: Nearly half of NSCLC cases had tumour-associated clones >0.5%, found in 33% of adenocarcinomas compared with around 79% of squamous carcinomas. Top 10 clone scores and productive clonality were significantly higher in lung squamous cell carcinoma than in lung adenocarcinoma tumours. No significant correlation was found between smoking pack-years and tumour TCR-beta clonality. The reactivity cohort included only 9 to 10 cases, and whether tumour-reactive clones share sequences with the dominant in vivo tumour-associated clones was not shown. In around ten adenocarcinoma cases, a strong correlation was found between maximal tumour-associated clone frequency and TIL tumour reactivity, whereas no such correlation was found between overall clonality and TIL tumour reactivity.

TCR-beta CDR3 regions were amplified from genomic DNA by a two-step multiplex PCR, with the second step adding Illumina-compatible adaptors. TCR-beta immunosequencing was carried out on an Illumina platform through the commercial immunoSEQ service. Per the authors' processing: Repertoires were summarised by productive clonality and by Top 10 Clones, defined as the percentage of T-cell templates derived from the ten most frequent sequences. Values for productive clonality spanned 0 to 1, where a value of 1 indicated a monoclonal population. Sequences comprising at least 0.1% of tumour T-cell templates but absent from matched non-adjacent lung were defined as tumour-associated clones and were identified via log10 scatter plots. Two-group comparisons used Student's t-tests, stages used ANOVA, and relationships used linear regression, analysed in GraphPad Prism7 and R. In TCRdb, the immuneACCESS table is reduced to in-frame sequences with V and J assigned. These tables do not hold every clone; where another copy was compared, an unresolved V gene accounts for under half, and the others remain unexplained. V and J calls and clone size are those listed in that table; D and trimming were worked out from the DNA. The sample table records over 9,500 clones; about 60% of these occur just once. Of the sample, about 20% falls within the top ten clones.

This TCR was recovered from a human donor with non-small cell lung cancer. The chain links TRBV30 with TRBJ2-3; TRBD2 matches 7 bases in the middle. The specimen was lung tumor tissue. The DNA reads TGTGCCTGGGGACCGGGGGGAGGGGCAGATACGCAGTATTTT. It is translated as CAWGPGGGADTQYF.